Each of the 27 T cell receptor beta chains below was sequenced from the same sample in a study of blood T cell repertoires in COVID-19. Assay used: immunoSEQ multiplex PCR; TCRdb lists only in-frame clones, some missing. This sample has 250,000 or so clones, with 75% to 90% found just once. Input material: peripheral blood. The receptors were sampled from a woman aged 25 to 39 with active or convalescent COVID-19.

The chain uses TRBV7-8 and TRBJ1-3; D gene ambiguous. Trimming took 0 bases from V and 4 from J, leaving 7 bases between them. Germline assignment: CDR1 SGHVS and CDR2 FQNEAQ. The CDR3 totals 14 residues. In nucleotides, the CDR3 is TGTGCCAGCAGCTTAGCGTGGGCCGGAAACACCATATATTTT. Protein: CASSLAWAGNTIYF.

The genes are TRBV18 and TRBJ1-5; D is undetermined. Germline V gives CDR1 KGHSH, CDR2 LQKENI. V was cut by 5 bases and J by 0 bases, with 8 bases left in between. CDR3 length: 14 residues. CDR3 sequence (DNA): TGTGCCAGCTCAAGGCAGGATAGCAATCAGCCCCAGCATTTT. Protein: CASSRQDSNQPQHF.

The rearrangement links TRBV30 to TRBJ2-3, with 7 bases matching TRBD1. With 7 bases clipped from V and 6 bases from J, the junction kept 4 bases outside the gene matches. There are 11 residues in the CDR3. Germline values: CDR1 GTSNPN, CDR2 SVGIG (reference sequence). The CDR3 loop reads CAFDRADTQYF. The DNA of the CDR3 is TGTGCCTTCGACAGGGCGGATACGCAGTATTTT.

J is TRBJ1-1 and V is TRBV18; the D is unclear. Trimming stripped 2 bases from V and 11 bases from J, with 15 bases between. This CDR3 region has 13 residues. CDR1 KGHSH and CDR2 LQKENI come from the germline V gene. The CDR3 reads CASSPDRGIEAFF. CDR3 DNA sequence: TGTGCCAGCTCACCAGACCGAGGGATAGAGGCTTTCTTT. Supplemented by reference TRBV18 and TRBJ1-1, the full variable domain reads NAGVMQNPRHLVRRRGQEARLRCSPMKGHSHVYWYRQLPEEGLKFMVYLQKENIIDESGMPKERFSAEFPKEGPSILRIQQVVRGDSAAYFCASSPDRGIEAFFGQGTRLTVV.

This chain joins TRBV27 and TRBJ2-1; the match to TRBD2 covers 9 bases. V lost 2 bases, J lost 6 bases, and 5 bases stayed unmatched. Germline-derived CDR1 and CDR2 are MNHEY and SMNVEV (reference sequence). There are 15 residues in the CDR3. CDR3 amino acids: CASSLRGGASNEQFF. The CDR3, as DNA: TGTGCCAGCAGTTTACGCGGGGGGGCCAGCAATGAGCAGTTCTTC.

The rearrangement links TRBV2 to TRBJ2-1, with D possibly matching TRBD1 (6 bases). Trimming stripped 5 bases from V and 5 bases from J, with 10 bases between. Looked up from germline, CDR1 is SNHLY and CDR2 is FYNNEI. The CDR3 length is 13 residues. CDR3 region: CASSLYRDNEQFF. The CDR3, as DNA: TGTGCCAGCAGTCTTTACAGGGACAATGAGCAGTTCTTC.

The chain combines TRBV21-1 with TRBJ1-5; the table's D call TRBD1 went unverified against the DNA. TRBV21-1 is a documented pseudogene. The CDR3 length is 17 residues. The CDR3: CASTARGPRLSNQPQHF. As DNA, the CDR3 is TGTGCCAGCACCGCCAGGGGTCCGCGACTTAGCAATCAGCCCCAGCATTTT.

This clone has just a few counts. The CDR3 is CASSLFVGADSPLHF. The CDR3 bases are TGTGCCAGCAGCTTATTCGTTGGTGCGGATTCACCCCTCCACTTT. This chain connects TRBV7-2 to TRBJ1-6; D is uncertain. V lost 2 bases, J lost 8 bases, and 13 bases lay in between. The CDR3 length is 15 residues. Germline CDR1 reads SGHTA; CDR2 reads FQGNSA. Full variable domain (remainder filled in from reference TRBV7-2 and TRBJ1-6): GAGVSQSPSNKVTEKGKDVELRCDPISGHTALYWYRQSLGQGLEFLIYFQGNSAPDKSGLPSDRFSAERTGGSVSTLTIQRTQQEDSAVYLCASSLFVGADSPLHFGNGTRLTVT.

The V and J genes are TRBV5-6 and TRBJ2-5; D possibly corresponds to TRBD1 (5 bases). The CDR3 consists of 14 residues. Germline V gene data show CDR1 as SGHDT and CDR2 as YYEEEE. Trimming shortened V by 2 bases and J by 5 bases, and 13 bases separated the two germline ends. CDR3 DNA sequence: TGTGCCAGCAGCTTCCAGGGCCGATTTGAGACCCAGTACTTC. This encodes CASSFQGRFETQYF.

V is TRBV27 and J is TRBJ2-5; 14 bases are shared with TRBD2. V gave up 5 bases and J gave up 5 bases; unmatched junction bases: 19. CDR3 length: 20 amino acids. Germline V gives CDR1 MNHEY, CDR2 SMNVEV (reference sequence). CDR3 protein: CASSPIFFRTSGGREETQYF. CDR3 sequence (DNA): TGTGCCAGCAGTCCGATATTCTTCAGGACTAGCGGGGGGCGGGAGGAGACCCAGTACTTC.

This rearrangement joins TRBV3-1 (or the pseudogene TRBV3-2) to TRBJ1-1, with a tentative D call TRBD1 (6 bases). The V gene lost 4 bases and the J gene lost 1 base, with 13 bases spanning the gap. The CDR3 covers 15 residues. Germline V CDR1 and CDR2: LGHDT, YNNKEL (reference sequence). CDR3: CASSLQGRGNTEAFF. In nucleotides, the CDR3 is TGTGCCAGCAGCCTACAGGGAAGGGGGAACACTGAAGCTTTCTTT.

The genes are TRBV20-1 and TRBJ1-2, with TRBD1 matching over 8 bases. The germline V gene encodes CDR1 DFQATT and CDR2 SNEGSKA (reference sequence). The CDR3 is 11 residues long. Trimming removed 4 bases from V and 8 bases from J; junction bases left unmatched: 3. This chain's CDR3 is CSAIDRGGYTF. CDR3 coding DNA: TGCAGTGCTATCGACAGGGGAGGCTACACCTTC.

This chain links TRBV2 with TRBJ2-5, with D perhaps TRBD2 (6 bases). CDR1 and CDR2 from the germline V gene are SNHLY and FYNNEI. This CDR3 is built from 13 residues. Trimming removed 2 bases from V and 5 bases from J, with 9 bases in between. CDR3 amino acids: CASSENGGETQYF. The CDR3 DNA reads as TGTGCCAGCAGTGAAAACGGGGGTGAGACCCAGTACTTC.

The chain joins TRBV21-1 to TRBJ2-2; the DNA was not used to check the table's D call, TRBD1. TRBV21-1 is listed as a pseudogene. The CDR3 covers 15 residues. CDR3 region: CASSRAGGFFGELFF. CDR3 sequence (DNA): TGTGCCAGCAGTAGGGCAGGGGGCTTTTTCGGGGAGCTGTTTTTT.

This chain's CDR3 is CASSPLETGFVQPQHF. The CDR3 coding sequence is TGTGCCAGCAGTCCCCTCGAGACGGGGTTTGTTCAGCCCCAGCATTTT. The chain couples TRBV27 to TRBJ1-5; no definite D call. CDR3 size: 16 residues. Germline CDR1 MNHEY, CDR2 SMNVEV (reference sequence). The V end lost 5 bases, the J end lost 6 bases, and 20 bases lay between the germline ends.

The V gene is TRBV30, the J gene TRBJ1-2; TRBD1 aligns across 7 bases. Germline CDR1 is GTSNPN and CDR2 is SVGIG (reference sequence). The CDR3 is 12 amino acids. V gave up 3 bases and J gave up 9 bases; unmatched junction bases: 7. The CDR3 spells CAWSPGGIRYTF. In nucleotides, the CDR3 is TGTGCCTGGAGCCCAGGGGGGATTCGCTACACCTTC.

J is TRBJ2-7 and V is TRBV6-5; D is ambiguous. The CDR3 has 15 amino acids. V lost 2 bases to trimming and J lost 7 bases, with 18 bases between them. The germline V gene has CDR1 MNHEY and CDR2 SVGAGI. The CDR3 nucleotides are TGTGCCAGCAGTTACGGTCCTAATTGGTCACCAGAGCAGTACTTC. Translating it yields CASSYGPNWSPEQYF.

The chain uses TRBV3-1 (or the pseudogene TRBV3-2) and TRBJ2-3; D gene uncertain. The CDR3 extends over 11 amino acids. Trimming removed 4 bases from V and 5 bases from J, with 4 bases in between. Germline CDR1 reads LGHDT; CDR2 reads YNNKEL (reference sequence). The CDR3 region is CASSPGDTQYF. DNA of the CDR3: TGTGCCAGCAGCCCCGGAGATACGCAGTATTTT.

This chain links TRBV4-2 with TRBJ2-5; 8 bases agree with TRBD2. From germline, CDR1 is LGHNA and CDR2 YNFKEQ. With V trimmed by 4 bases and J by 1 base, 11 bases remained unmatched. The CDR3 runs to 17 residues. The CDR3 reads CASSPGGTGGPQETQYF. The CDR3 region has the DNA TGTGCCAGCAGCCCCGGGGGCACGGGGGGGCCCCAAGAGACCCAGTACTTC.

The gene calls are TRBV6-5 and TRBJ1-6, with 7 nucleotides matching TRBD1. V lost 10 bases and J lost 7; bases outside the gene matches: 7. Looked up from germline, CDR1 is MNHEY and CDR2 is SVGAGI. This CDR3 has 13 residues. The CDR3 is CATGGQFNSPLHF. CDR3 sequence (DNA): TGTGCCACCGGGGGACAGTTCAATTCACCCCTCCACTTT.

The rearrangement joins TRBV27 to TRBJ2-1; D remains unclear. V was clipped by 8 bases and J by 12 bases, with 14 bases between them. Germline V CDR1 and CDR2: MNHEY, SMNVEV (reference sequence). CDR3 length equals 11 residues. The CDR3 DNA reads TGTGCCAGCGACTTCCTAATAGGGCAGTTCTTC. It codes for CASDFLIGQFF.

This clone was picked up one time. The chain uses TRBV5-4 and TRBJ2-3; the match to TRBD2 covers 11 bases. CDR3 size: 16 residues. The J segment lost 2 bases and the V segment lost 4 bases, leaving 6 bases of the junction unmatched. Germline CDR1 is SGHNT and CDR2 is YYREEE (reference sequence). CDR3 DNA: TGTGCCAGCAGCCAAGGACTAGCGGGTCTCACAGATACGCAGTATTTT. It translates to CASSQGLAGLTDTQYF.

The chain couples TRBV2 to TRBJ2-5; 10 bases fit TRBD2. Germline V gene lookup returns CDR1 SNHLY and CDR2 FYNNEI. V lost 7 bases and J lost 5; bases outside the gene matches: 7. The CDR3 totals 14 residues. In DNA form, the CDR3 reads TGTGCCAGCACTCCACAGCGGGGGGGTGAGACCCAGTACTTC. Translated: CASTPQRGGETQYF.

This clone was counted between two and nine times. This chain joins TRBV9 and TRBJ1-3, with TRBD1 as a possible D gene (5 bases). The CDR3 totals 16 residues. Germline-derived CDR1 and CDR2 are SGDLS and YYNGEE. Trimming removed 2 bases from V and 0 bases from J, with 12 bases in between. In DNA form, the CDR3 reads TGTGCCAGCAGCGTGGGGCGGACGGACTCTGGAAACACCATATATTTT. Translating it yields CASSVGRTDSGNTIYF.

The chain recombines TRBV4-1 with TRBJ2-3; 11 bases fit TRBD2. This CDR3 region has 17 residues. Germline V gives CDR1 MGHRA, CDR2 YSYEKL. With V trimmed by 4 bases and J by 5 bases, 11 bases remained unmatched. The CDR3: CASSRLTSGAFGDTQYF. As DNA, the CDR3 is TGCGCCAGCAGCCGATTGACTAGCGGGGCTTTCGGAGATACGCAGTATTTT.

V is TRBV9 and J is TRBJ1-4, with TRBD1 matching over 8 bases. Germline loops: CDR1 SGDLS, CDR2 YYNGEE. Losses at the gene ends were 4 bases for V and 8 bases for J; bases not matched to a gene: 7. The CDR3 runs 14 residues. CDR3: CASSPRQGREKLFF. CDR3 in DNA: TGTGCCAGCAGCCCCCGACAGGGGCGAGAAAAACTGTTTTTT.

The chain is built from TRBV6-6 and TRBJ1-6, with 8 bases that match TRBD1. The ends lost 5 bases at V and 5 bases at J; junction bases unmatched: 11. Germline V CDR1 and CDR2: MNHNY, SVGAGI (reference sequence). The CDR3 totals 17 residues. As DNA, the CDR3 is TGTGCCAGCAGTCTGACCACCGGGACAGGAAATAATTCACCCCTCCACTTT. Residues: CASSLTTGTGNNSPLHF.